One and the same sample provided the 17 T cell receptor beta chains below, sequenced in a study of OX40 agonist ivuxolimab in advanced cancers. Measured with immunoSEQ multiplex PCR; TCRdb has only the in-frame clones, and not every one. The table has 11,000 or so clones, 80% to 90% seen once. The sample consisted of CD4+ or CD8+ T cells sorted from blood, taken in a trial of the OX40 agonist ivuxolimab. The receptors stem from an adult with an advanced solid tumor such as melanoma, head and neck, liver or kidney cancer.

For this clone: Germline and junction disagree at one end, which may indicate a read error. This rearrangement joins TRBV7-2 to TRBJ1-1; 8 nucleotides line up with TRBD1. Germline values: CDR1 SGHTA, CDR2 FQGNSA. The CDR3 is 13 amino acids. The CDR3 DNA reads as TGTGCTAGCAGTTTGGACAGGGAGGCTGAAGCTTTCTTT. This encodes CASSLDREAEAFF.

The rearrangement uses TRBV7-9 and TRBJ2-5, with 16 positions matching TRBD2. Trimming at V came to 5 bases and at J to 5 bases, leaving 11 bases not matched to a gene. This CDR3 spans 18 amino acids. Per germline, CDR1 SEHNR and CDR2 FQNEAQ (reference sequence). The DNA of the CDR3 is TGTGCCAGCAGCGAGGGGGGACTAGCGGGAGGGCCAGGGGAGACCCAGTACTTC. It encodes CASSEGGLAGGPGETQYF.

This clone was found once. The J gene is TRBJ2-3, the V gene TRBV7-9, with TRBD1 identical over 8 bases. CDR3 length equals 17 residues. J gave up 5 bases and V 2 bases, and 12 bases lay outside the gene matches. Germline loops: CDR1 SEHNR, CDR2 FQNEAQ (reference sequence). In nucleotides, the CDR3 is TGTGCCAGCAGCTTATCCCACCTGGAGGGGACAGGAGATACGCAGTATTTT. Translating it yields CASSLSHLEGTGDTQYF.

Written as DNA, the CDR3 is TGTGCCAGTAGTTGGGGAGGCAGGGGATCCTACGAGCAGTACTTC. Translated: CASSWGGRGSYEQYF. The rearrangement joins TRBV19 to TRBJ2-7; D may be TRBD1 or TRBD2 (6 bases each). The CDR3 spans 15 residues. Germline V gives CDR1 LNHDA, CDR2 SQIVND (reference sequence). Deletions cut 5 bases from V and 1 base from J, with 15 bases between.

The gene calls are TRBV19 and TRBJ1-1, with 8 bases lining up with TRBD1. Losses at the gene ends were 5 bases for V and 2 bases for J; bases not matched to a gene: 7. Germline V gene sequence: CDR1 LNHDA, CDR2 SQIVND (reference sequence). The CDR3 is 15 residues long. The CDR3 DNA sequence: TGTGCCAGTAGTGCACCCGGACAGGGAAACACTGAAGCTTTCTTT. Its protein is CASSAPGQGNTEAFF.

This chain links TRBV27 with TRBJ2-2; 9 nucleotides line up with TRBD2. Germline-derived CDR1 and CDR2 are MNHEY and SMNVEV (reference sequence). The CDR3 is made up of 18 amino acids. The V and J ends lost 3 bases and 4 bases, in that order; junction bases with no gene match: 12. In nucleotides, the CDR3 is TGTGCCAGCAGTTTTCTAGCGGGACGCGGGTATTTCACCGGGGAGCTGTTTTTT. Amino acid sequence: CASSFLAGRGYFTGELFF.

The chain couples TRBV13 to TRBJ1-6; D may be TRBD1 (6 bases). Germline loops: CDR1 PRHDT, CDR2 FYEKMQ (reference sequence). Between the trimmed V and J ends, which lost 5 bases and 9 bases, there was a span of 14 bases. The CDR3 loop spans 14 amino acids. CDR3 sequence reads: CASSPTGSGSPLHF. Written as DNA, the CDR3 is TGTGCCAGCAGCCCAACAGGGTCCGGTTCACCCCTCCACTTT.

V is TRBV2 and J is TRBJ2-1; no clear D. V dropped 8 bases and J dropped 0 bases, with 8 bases sitting between them. Germline V gene sequence: CDR1 SNHLY, CDR2 FYNNEI. The CDR3 is made up of 13 amino acids. The CDR3 loop is CASFWASYNEQFF. CDR3 coding DNA: TGTGCCAGCTTTTGGGCCTCCTACAATGAGCAGTTCTTC.

The J gene is TRBJ1-2, the V gene TRBV19; 8 bases match TRBD1. CDR1 and CDR2 from the germline V gene are LNHDA and SQIVND (reference sequence). This CDR3 is 15 amino acids long. V was clipped by 7 bases and J by 0 bases; unmatched bases: 7. The chain's CDR3 is CASIPGTGPNYGYTF. In nucleotides, the CDR3 is TGTGCCAGTATCCCCGGGACAGGACCTAACTATGGCTACACCTTC. Variable domain in full (rest from reference TRBV19 and TRBJ1-2): DGGITQSPKYLFRKEGQNVTLSCEQNLNHDAMYWYRQDPGQGLRLIYYSQIVNDFQKGDIAEGYSVSREKKESFPLTVTSAQKNPTAFYLCASIPGTGPNYGYTFGSGTRLTVV.

This rearrangement joins TRBV6-6 to TRBJ2-1; 10 nucleotides match TRBD2. The V gene's germline CDR1 is MNHNY and CDR2 SVGAGI (reference sequence). The CDR3 length is 16 residues. Trimming cost V 4 bases and J 2 bases; bases outside gene matches: 5. Here the CDR3 DNA reads TGTGCCAGCAGTTCACCGAGCGGGAGGGCCTACAATGAGCAGTTCTTC. It is translated as CASSSPSGRAYNEQFF.

J is TRBJ2-7 and V is TRBV29-1; TRBD2 matches 13 bases. The CDR3 is 14 residues long. V dropped 3 bases and J dropped 5; count of bases not matched to a gene: 4. Germline V gene sequence: CDR1 SQVTM, CDR2 ANQGSEA. The CDR3 DNA is TGCAGCGTTGATTTGACTAGCGGGAGGAACGAGCAGTACTTC. Its protein product is CSVDLTSGRNEQYF.

The CDR3 DNA is TGTGCCAGCAGTTATGGTCGGGCGGACGAGCAGTACTTC. Protein: CASSYGRADEQYF. The chain has TRBV6-5 and TRBJ2-7; D is uncertain. This CDR3 comprises 13 residues. The ends were cut back, 3 bases at V and 5 bases at J, with 11 bases in the middle. Germline V gene lookup returns CDR1 MNHEY and CDR2 SVGAGI.

The gene calls are TRBV6-4 and TRBJ2-3, with 8 positions matching TRBD2. This CDR3 has 16 amino acids. The V gene end was trimmed by 2 bases and the J gene end by 1 base; junction bases not matched to a gene: 5. Germline CDR1 is MRHNA and CDR2 is SNTAGT. Written as DNA, the CDR3 is TGTGCCAGCAGTGACGGAGCGGGAGAAGGCACAGATACGCAGTATTTT. It is translated as CASSDGAGEGTDTQYF.

The chain combines TRBV6-5 with TRBJ2-7; D ambiguous. The germline V gene has CDR1 MNHEY and CDR2 SVGAGI. V lost 5 bases and J lost 0, with 11 bases in between. The length of the CDR3 is 14 residues. The CDR3 loop reads CASSAGEHSYEQYF. DNA for the CDR3: TGTGCCAGCAGTGCCGGCGAGCACTCCTACGAGCAGTACTTC.

This sequence joins TRBV28 and TRBJ1-1; D unresolved. Deletions cut 2 bases from V and 1 base from J, with 8 bases between. Germline lookup yields CDR1 MDHEN and CDR2 SYDVKM. The CDR3 is 14 amino acids. As DNA, the CDR3 is TGTGCCAGCAGTTTACCAACGGCGAACACTGAAGCTTTCTTT. Its protein is CASSLPTANTEAFF.

By share of the sample, this clone is large (0.1 to 1%). Written as DNA, the CDR3 is TGTGCCAGCAGCCCCGGACTAGCGGGGCCCGCGAGGAAGCAGTTCTTC. This sequence encodes CASSPGLAGPARKQFF. The V gene is TRBV4-2, the J gene TRBJ2-1; 12 bases match TRBD2. Germline assignment: CDR1 LGHNA and CDR2 YNFKEQ. V lost 4 bases, J lost 11 bases, and 12 bases stayed unmatched. The CDR3 sequence is 16 residues long.

This clone was counted a single time. The V and J genes are TRBV11-2 and TRBJ2-7, with TRBD1 matching over 7 bases. V trimming: 4 bases; J trimming: 2 bases; junction bases outside the gene matches: 14. CDR3 length: 17 amino acids. Germline CDR1 SGHAT, CDR2 FQNNGV. DNA of the CDR3: TGTGCCAGCAGCTACGGGACAGATCGACAGTCCGCCTACGAGCAGTACTTC. Protein sequence: CASSYGTDRQSAYEQYF.